Below, 30 T cell receptor beta chains from the same sample are listed, as sequenced in a study of T-cell memory formation after mild COVID-19. TCRdb reanalysed the 5' RACE reads using MiXCR and keeps one entry per CDR3 protein. The sample lists some 120,000 distinct CDR3 sequences, 15% to 20% occurring once. What was sequenced was PBMCs or a T cell subset sorted from them (not recorded which). These receptors came from a man aged 18 to 30 who had mild COVID-19 (a few samples of this study predate the infection). Cell type and time point are not known.

V usage is TRBV5-1 and J usage is TRBJ2-7, with D hard to call. From germline, CDR1 is SGHRS and CDR2 YFSETQ. V was cut by 0 bases and J by 0 bases, with 4 bases left in between. This CDR3 spans 13 amino acids. CDR3 coding DNA: TGCGCCAGCAGCTTGGGGATCTCCTACGAGCAGTACTTC. It translates to CASSLGISYEQYF.

The chain joins TRBV6-1 to TRBJ2-5; no definite D call. The CDR3 runs 13 residues. V dropped 4 bases and J dropped 1 base, with 7 bases sitting between them. Germline V gene lookup returns CDR1 MNHNS and CDR2 SASEGT. The CDR3 loop is CASSGQVQETQYF. Here the CDR3 DNA reads TGTGCCAGCAGTGGGCAGGTCCAAGAGACCCAGTACTTC.

Only a few counts were recorded for this clonotype. This chain connects TRBV29-1 to TRBJ2-5; weak D call: TRBD2 (5 bases). This CDR3 contains 12 residues. Looked up from germline, CDR1 is SQVTM and CDR2 is ANQGSEA. V was shortened by 4 bases and J by 5 bases, with 11 bases between the two germline ends. In DNA, the CDR3 is TGCAGCGTTGGCGGGCCGGGGGAGACCCAGTACTTC. Translated: CSVGGPGETQYF.

The chain carries TRBV29-1 and TRBJ1-2; TRBD1 might be the D (5 bases). Germline V gene lookup returns CDR1 SQVTM and CDR2 ANQGSEA. This CDR3 contains 13 residues. The ends were cut back, 7 bases at V and 4 bases at J, with 16 bases in the middle. The CDR3 here is CSAGELGVYGYTF. Here the CDR3 DNA reads TGCAGCGCTGGGGAGCTGGGGGTCTATGGCTACACCTTC.

This clonotype appeared a few times. The V call is TRBV5-1, the J call TRBJ1-2, with D tentatively TRBD1 (5 bases). Germline loops: CDR1 SGHRS, CDR2 YFSETQ. The CDR3 runs 15 residues. The V gene lost 3 bases and the J gene lost 8 bases, with 20 bases spanning the gap. The CDR3 DNA reads TGCGCCAGCAGCTCCGGGTCGGGCAGGGCCCGCGGCTACACCTTC. It specifies CASSSGSGRARGYTF.

The chain links TRBV20-1 to TRBJ2-1, with 11 bases matching TRBD2. Germline V gene sequence: CDR1 DFQATT, CDR2 SNEGSKA (reference sequence). The CDR3 loop spans 14 amino acids. Unmatched junction bases numbered 5, after V lost 7 bases and J lost 3 bases. CDR3 in DNA: TGCAGTGACCGCCTAGCGGGGGGCTACAATGAGCAGTTCTTC. It translates to CSDRLAGGYNEQFF.

This chain connects TRBV7-2 to TRBJ2-1, with TRBD2 as a possible D gene (6 bases). This CDR3 comprises 15 residues. Trimming removed 1 base from V and 6 bases from J, with 13 bases in between. Per the germline V gene, CDR1 is SGHTA and CDR2 is FQGNSA. The CDR3 DNA follows: TGTGCCAGCAGCTTAGGGTTGGGACTCGCCAATGAGCAGTTCTTC. This codes for CASSLGLGLANEQFF.

The chain has TRBV9 and TRBJ2-7; 8 positions agree with TRBD2. Germline V CDR1 and CDR2: SGDLS, YYNGEE. V shed 3 bases, J shed 2 bases, and the junction held 10 bases outside the gene matches. This CDR3 is built from 16 residues. CDR3 region: CASSAGTSQGPYEQYF. In DNA, the CDR3 is TGTGCCAGCAGCGCAGGGACTAGTCAGGGGCCCTACGAGCAGTACTTC.

The chain uses TRBV18 and TRBJ1-1; 8 bases agree with TRBD1. V gave up 6 bases and J gave up 4 bases; unmatched junction bases: 7. Germline loops: CDR1 KGHSH, CDR2 LQKENI. This CDR3 is built from 14 residues. The CDR3 protein is CASSAGQAGTEAFF. Here the CDR3 DNA reads TGTGCCAGCTCCGCGGGACAGGCGGGCACTGAAGCTTTCTTT.

The J gene is TRBJ2-7, the V gene TRBV5-1; possible D gene TRBD2, 5 bases. Germline V gives CDR1 SGHRS, CDR2 YFSETQ. With 4 bases removed from V and 0 bases from J, the gap between germline ends came to 11 bases. The length of the CDR3 is 14 residues. The CDR3 sequence is CASSVGSDSYEQYF. The CDR3 DNA reads as TGCGCCAGCAGCGTCGGTAGCGACTCCTACGAGCAGTACTTC.

In its sample, this clonotype was seen many times. The chain links TRBV12-3 or TRBV12-4 to TRBJ2-3, with D hard to call. V lost 6 bases to trimming and J lost 6 bases, with 7 bases between them. This CDR3 contains 11 residues. CDR3 amino acids: CASSFLDTQYF. CDR3 in DNA: TGTGCCAGCAGCTTTCTGGATACGCAGTATTTT.

The V call is TRBV7-2, the J call TRBJ1-1; D call uncertain. CDR3 length: 14 residues. Germline V gene sequence: CDR1 SGHTA, CDR2 FQGNSA. The germline V and J ends were trimmed by 4 bases and 0 bases, with 9 bases remaining between them. CDR3 sequence reads: CASSSTRVNTEAFF. The CDR3 nucleotides are TGTGCCAGCAGCTCGACGAGGGTGAACACTGAAGCTTTCTTT.

J is TRBJ2-1 and V is TRBV20-1, with TRBD2 matching over 11 bases. CDR1 is DFQATT, CDR2 SNEGSKA, per germline (reference sequence). After removal of 3 bases from V and 8 bases from J, the junction contained 6 bases not matched to a gene. This CDR3 spans 14 amino acids. Here the CDR3 DNA reads TGCAGTGCTAGTGATAGCGGGGGGGCTTATGAGCAGTTCTTC. Its translation is CSASDSGGAYEQFF.

The chain combines TRBV11-2 with TRBJ2-5; D is possibly TRBD2 (5 bases). CDR3 size: 13 residues. Trimming took off 8 bases at V and 4 bases at J, with 14 bases between the two ends. Germline lookup yields CDR1 SGHAT and CDR2 FQNNGV. CDR3 DNA sequence: TGTGCCAGCTCAAAGGGCGCGGGAGAGACCCAGTACTTC. Amino acids: CASSKGAGETQYF.

CDR3 sequence reads: CASSPGALGNQPQHF. Here the CDR3 DNA reads TGTGCCAGCAGCCCCGGGGCGCTGGGGAATCAGCCCCAGCATTTT. This chain uses TRBV7-9 with TRBJ1-5; tentatively, D is TRBD1 (5 bases). The V end was cut by 5 bases, the J end by 4 bases, with 15 bases between. Per the germline V gene, CDR1 is SEHNR and CDR2 is FQNEAQ (reference sequence). The CDR3 loop spans 15 amino acids.

The V call is TRBV2, the J call TRBJ2-5; tentative D call: TRBD2 (6 bases). The CDR3 totals 15 residues. Germline V CDR1 and CDR2: SNHLY, FYNNEI. Between the trimmed V and J ends, which lost 6 bases and 2 bases, there was a span of 16 bases. DNA of the CDR3: TGTGCCAGCAGAGCATCTACGAGCGGGCAAGAGACCCAGTACTTC. Encoded protein: CASRASTSGQETQYF.

This clonotype has a handful of counts. The genes are TRBV4-3 and TRBJ1-4; D remains ambiguous. The germline V gene has CDR1 LGHNA and CDR2 YSLEER. This CDR3 contains 16 residues. Trimming removed 0 bases at V and 0 bases at J, with 8 bases between. This CDR3 is CASSQEGVATNEKLFF. CDR3 sequence (DNA): TGCGCCAGCAGCCAAGAGGGCGTCGCAACTAATGAAAAACTGTTTTTT.

The rearrangement joins TRBV7-3 to TRBJ1-1, with D maybe TRBD1 (5 bases). CDR1 and CDR2 (germline): SGHTA, FQGTGA. The V gene lost 2 bases and the J gene lost 0 bases, with 10 bases spanning the gap. This CDR3 spans 15 amino acids. The CDR3 region is CASSLQGSMNTEAFF. In DNA form, the CDR3 reads TGTGCCAGCAGCTTACAGGGCAGCATGAACACTGAAGCTTTCTTT.

The gene calls are TRBV12-3 or TRBV12-4 and TRBJ2-1; possibly TRBD1 or TRBD2 for D (5 bases each). V lost 7 bases and J 9 bases, leaving 19 bases between the germline ends. This CDR3 contains 14 residues. Written as DNA, the CDR3 is TGTGCCAGCAAGAGGGACCAGCTTGTGGGTGAGCAGTTCTTC. This codes for CASKRDQLVGEQFF.

The sample holds many counts of this clonotype. The chain combines TRBV10-3 with TRBJ2-5; a weak D match, TRBD1 (6 bases). Trimming took off 7 bases at V and 1 base at J, with 10 bases between the two ends. Looked up from germline, CDR1 is ENHRY and CDR2 is SYGVKD. The CDR3 length is 13 residues. CDR3 DNA sequence: TGTGCCATCACCCGGGACACCCAAGAGACCCAGTACTTC. This sequence encodes CAITRDTQETQYF.

The chain has TRBV2 and TRBJ2-1; maybe TRBD1 (6 bases). This CDR3 is 11 amino acids long. Germline values: CDR1 SNHLY, CDR2 FYNNEI. V shed 6 bases and J shed 10 bases, with 10 bases lying between them. This CDR3 is CASSPQGEQFF. CDR3 sequence (DNA): TGTGCCAGCAGCCCACAGGGAGAGCAGTTCTTC.

The chain combines TRBV6-5 with TRBJ1-2, with D possibly being TRBD1 (5 bases). Germline V gene lookup returns CDR1 MNHEY and CDR2 SVGAGI. The CDR3 runs to 13 residues. The V and J ends lost 6 bases and 4 bases respectively, with 12 bases between them. The CDR3 nucleotides are TGTGCCAGCAGCCCCTTCCAGGGCTATGGCTACACCTTC. Its protein product is CASSPFQGYGYTF.

The chain has TRBV5-1 and TRBJ2-2; TRBD1 aligns across 7 bases. Per germline, CDR1 SGHRS and CDR2 YFSETQ. After removal of 4 bases from V and 4 bases from J, the junction contained 4 bases not matched to a gene. This CDR3 is built from 14 residues. The CDR3 DNA reads TGCGCCAGCAGCACCTGGGACAGCACCGGGGAGCTGTTTTTT. Translation: CASSTWDSTGELFF.

V gene TRBV7-8 combines with J gene TRBJ2-2; possibly TRBD1 or TRBD2 for D (6 bases each). The CDR3 sequence is 15 residues long. Germline values: CDR1 SGHVS, CDR2 FQNEAQ. Trimming left V 5 bases short and J 1 base short, with 11 bases between. DNA of the CDR3: TGTGCCAGCAGCACGGGGGCCGGGAACACCGGGGAGCTGTTTTTT. It codes for CASSTGAGNTGELFF.

The table lists this clonotype with a few counts. This sequence joins TRBV10-3 and TRBJ2-7; D is unresolved. This CDR3 is built from 15 residues. Germline CDR1 is ENHRY and CDR2 is SYGVKD. Deletions cut 3 bases from V and 7 bases from J, with 19 bases between. This CDR3 is CAISDTKGRLSEQYV. The CDR3 DNA follows: TGTGCCATCAGTGATACTAAGGGTCGTCTTTCAGAGCAGTACGTC.

This chain joins TRBV9 and TRBJ2-5; D is undetermined. This CDR3 is 15 amino acids long. Between the trimmed V and J ends, which lost 4 bases and 4 bases, there was a span of 17 bases. Germline assignment: CDR1 SGDLS and CDR2 YYNGEE. CDR3 sequence: CASSSTGLAAETQYF. The CDR3 DNA reads as TGTGCCAGCAGCTCTACGGGCCTTGCCGCAGAGACCCAGTACTTC.

This clonotype was seen ten or more times. V and J are TRBV4-2 and TRBJ2-7; 10 positions match TRBD2. V lost 4 bases to trimming and J lost 0 bases; unmatched junction nucleotides: 3. The germline V gene encodes CDR1 LGHNA and CDR2 YNFKEQ. CDR3 size: 15 residues. CDR3 loop: CASSPERGGSYEQYF. The CDR3, as DNA: TGTGCCAGCAGCCCCGAGCGGGGGGGCTCCTACGAGCAGTACTTC.

This chain links TRBV2 with TRBJ2-7; D gene ambiguous. The V end was cut by 6 bases, the J end by 0 bases, with 9 bases between. The germline V gene encodes CDR1 SNHLY and CDR2 FYNNEI. The CDR3 runs 13 residues. The DNA of the CDR3 is TGTGCCAGCAGCCGGTTGGGCTCCTACGAGCAGTACGTC. Translating it yields CASSRLGSYEQYV.

The chain is built from TRBV7-2 and TRBJ2-4; TRBD1 agrees at 10 bases. Per germline, CDR1 SGHTA and CDR2 FQGNSA. After removal of 5 bases from V and 9 bases from J, the junction contained 7 bases not matched to a gene. CDR3 length: 14 amino acids. The CDR3 DNA follows: TGTGCCAGCAGCGCGGACAGGGGGTCGGGCATTCAGTACTTC. It is translated as CASSADRGSGIQYF.

This clonotype has just a few counts. V usage is TRBV7-9 and J usage is TRBJ2-5; D gene uncertain. The CDR3 is made up of 12 amino acids. V was clipped by 5 bases and J by 4 bases, with 8 bases between them. Germline V gene data show CDR1 as SEHNR and CDR2 as FQNEAQ (reference sequence). CDR3 in amino acids: CASSRAVETQYF. Written as DNA, the CDR3 is TGTGCCAGCAGCAGGGCTGTAGAGACCCAGTACTTC.